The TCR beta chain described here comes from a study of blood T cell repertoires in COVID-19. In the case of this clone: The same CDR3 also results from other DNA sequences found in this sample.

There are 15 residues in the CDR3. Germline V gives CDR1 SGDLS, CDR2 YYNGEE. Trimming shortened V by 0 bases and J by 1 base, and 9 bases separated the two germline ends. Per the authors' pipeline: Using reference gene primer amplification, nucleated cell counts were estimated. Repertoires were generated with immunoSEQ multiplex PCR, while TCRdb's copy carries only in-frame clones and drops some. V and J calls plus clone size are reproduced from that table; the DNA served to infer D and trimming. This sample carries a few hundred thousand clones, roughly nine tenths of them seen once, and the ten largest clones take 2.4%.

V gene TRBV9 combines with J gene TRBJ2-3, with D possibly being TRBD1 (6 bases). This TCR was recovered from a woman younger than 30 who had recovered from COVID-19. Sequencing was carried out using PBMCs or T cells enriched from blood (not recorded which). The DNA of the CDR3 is TGTGCCAGCAGCGTAGAACAGGGACGCACAGATACGCAGTATTTT. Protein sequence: CASSVEQGRTDTQYF. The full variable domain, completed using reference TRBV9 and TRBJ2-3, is DSGVTQTPKHLITATGQRVTLRCSPRSGDLSVYWYQQSLDQGLQFLIQYYNGEERAKGNILERFSAQQFPDLHSELNLSSLELGDSALYFCASSVEQGRTDTQYFGPGTRLTVL.